A selection of T cell receptor beta chains follows, all from one sample in a study of response to subunit inactivated influenza vaccine. Each CDR3 protein gets one entry after TCRdb re-called the RT-PCR reads with MiXCR. The data show 450,000 to 600,000 distinct CDR3 sequences, 6% to 9% seen once. Here the sequenced sample was PBMCs from blood, taken approximately 25 months after vaccination. Every receptor here comes from a man between 50 and 69 years old who received an inactivated influenza vaccine. Both conserved end residues are part of each CDR3. Each record gives: J gene, D gene, V gene, clone size, CDR3 DNA, CDR3 protein. The D gene is left open where the match is weak. Size tells how often a clone was seen (once, few, many) or the class of an expanded clone, and some rows leave it out.

TRBJ1-2 | TRBD1 | TRBV20-1 | few | TGCAGTGCTACCCGGACAGGAGTGGATGGCTACACCTTC | CSATRTGVDGYTF
TRBJ1-1 | - | TRBV7-6 | few | TGTGCCAGCAGCTTAAGTCCAGGGAGGACTGAAGCTTTCTTT | CASSLSPGRTEAFF
TRBJ2-3 | TRBD2 | TRBV12-3/TRBV12-4 | few | TGTGCCAGCAGTCCCAATTATGCGGGGGATCCCCCAGATACGCAGTATTTT | CASSPNYAGDPPDTQYF
TRBJ2-7 | - | TRBV20-1 | few | TGCAGTGCTAGAGATGGACAGTTCGCGGGAGTTGAGAACGAGCAGTACTTC | CSARDGQFAGVENEQYF
TRBJ2-5 | - | TRBV4-2 | few | TGTGCCAGCAGCCAAGGCCCGGCCCCAGGGTCGACCCAGTACTTC | CASSQGPAPGSTQYF
TRBJ2-2 | TRBD2 | TRBV4-3 | - | TGCGCCAGCAGCCCCGGCCGGACTAGCAGTAACACCGGGGAGCTGTTTTTT | CASSPGRTSSNTGELFF
TRBJ1-2 | - | TRBV18 | few | TGTGCCAGCTCACCACCAACAGGGAATTTATCTGGCTACACCTTC | CASSPPTGNLSGYTF
TRBJ2-7 | - | TRBV6-1 | - | TGTGCCAGCAGCACGGGAGTCCGTACCTACGAGCAGTACTTC | CASSTGVRTYEQYF
TRBJ1-6 | TRBD1 | TRBV3-1 | few | TGTGCCAGCACCACAGGGGAATCACCCCTCCACTTT | CASTTGESPLHF
TRBJ2-7 | - | TRBV10-3 | many | TGTGCCATCGGGACAAACTCCTACGAGCAGTACTTC | CAIGTNSYEQYF
TRBJ2-7 | TRBD2 | TRBV11-2 | - | TGTGCCAGCAGCTTAGTACTAGCGGGGATAAACTACGAGCAGTACTTC | CASSLVLAGINYEQYF
TRBJ2-1 | - | TRBV7-9 | many | TGTGCCAGCAGCTCCCGGGACTTCAAGCAGTTCTTC | CASSSRDFKQFF
TRBJ2-1 | - | TRBV20-1 | few | TGCAGTGCTAGGAGAGCGGGTCTCTCCTACAATGAGCAGTTCTTC | CSARRAGLSYNEQFF
TRBJ2-2 | - | TRBV7-9 | - | TGTGCCAGCAGCGTAACCGGGACATCCGCGAACACCGGGGAGCTGTTTTTT | CASSVTGTSANTGELFF
TRBJ2-1 | - | TRBV6-2/TRBV6-3 | few | TGTGCCAGCAGTTACGAGGGTCGCTCCTACAATGAGCAGTTCTTC | CASSYEGRSYNEQFF
TRBJ2-7 | TRBD2 | TRBV7-9 | - | TGTGCCAGCAGCTCGACCGCCGGGTCTAGCGGAAACTACGAGCAGTACTTC | CASSSTAGSSGNYEQYF
TRBJ2-7 | TRBD1 | TRBV5-1 | few | TGCGCCAGCAGCAACGGACAGGGGATGTACTACGAGCAGTACTTC | CASSNGQGMYYEQYF
TRBJ1-1 | - | TRBV4-1 | once | TGCGCCAGCAGCCAAGGTGCATCGAGGGCCACGAACACTGAAGCTTTCTTT | CASSQGASRATNTEAFF
TRBJ1-3 | - | TRBV5-4 | - | TGTGCCAGCAGCTTGCGGTCCAACTCTGGAAACACCATATATTTT | CASSLRSNSGNTIYF
TRBJ1-5 | - | TRBV6-2/TRBV6-3 | few | TGTGCCATCCGAGGGTCCTCTCGCAATCAGCCCCAGCATTTT | CAIRGSSRNQPQHF
TRBJ2-4 | - | TRBV2 | many | TGTGCCAGCAGTGTATATCTAGCCAAAAACATTCAGTACTTC | CASSVYLAKNIQYF
TRBJ2-7 | TRBD1 | TRBV20-1 | few | TGCAGTGCCACAACCGGGACAGGGGGCAAATACGAGCAGTACTTC | CSATTGTGGKYEQYF
TRBJ2-7 | TRBD2 | TRBV10-3 | - | TGTGCCATCCGAGAAGCGGGAGGGGGCGAGCAGTACTTC | CAIREAGGGEQYF
TRBJ2-2 | - | TRBV15 | - | TGTGCCACCAGCACGGGTACCGGGGAGCTGTTTTTT | CATSTGTGELFF
TRBJ2-3 | - | TRBV10-3 | few | TGTGCCACCGGGTGGGGCTATGGGACCCCTAGCACAGATACGCAGTATTTT | CATGWGYGTPSTDTQYF
TRBJ2-3 | TRBD2 | TRBV5-5 | - | TGTGCCAGCAGCCTTCGGCTAGCGGGGGGAGGCCCAGATACGCAGTATTTT | CASSLRLAGGGPDTQYF
TRBJ2-5 | - | TRBV12-3/TRBV12-4 | few | TGTGCCAGCAGGCGGGACTTAGAGACCCAGTACTTC | CASRRDLETQYF
TRBJ2-5 | - | TRBV20-1 | - | TGCAGTGCTAGAGACTTTAACCAAGAGACCCAGTACTTC | CSARDFNQETQYF
TRBJ2-7 | TRBD2 | TRBV4-2 | - | TGTGCCAGCAGCCCAAGGACTAGCGGAACCTACGAGCAGTACTTC | CASSPRTSGTYEQYF
TRBJ2-2 | - | TRBV7-2 | - | TGTGCCAGCAGCTTGGGTGGTAACGCCGGGGAGCTGTTTTTT | CASSLGGNAGELFF
TRBJ2-7 | TRBD1 | TRBV20-1 | - | TGCAGTGCTGTCACCGGGACAGGGGGCTCCGAGCAGTACTTC | CSAVTGTGGSEQYF
TRBJ2-2 | - | TRBV29-1 | many | TGCAGCGTTGAGGAAGGGTATCCCGGGGAGCTGTTTTTT | CSVEEGYPGELFF
TRBJ1-6 | TRBD1 | TRBV25-1 | few | TGTGCCAGCAGTGGTCGTGGACAGGGGTATAATTCACCCCTCCACTTT | CASSGRGQGYNSPLHF
TRBJ1-5 | TRBD1 | TRBV6-2/TRBV6-3 | few | TGTGCCAGCAGCCCGAGGGAGGGGGCGCAGAGCAATCAGCCCCAGCATTTT | CASSPREGAQSNQPQHF
TRBJ1-5 | - | TRBV10-3 | few | TGTGCCATCAGTGAACAGGGCGAGAATCAGCCCCAGCATTTT | CAISEQGENQPQHF
TRBJ2-1 | - | TRBV5-1 | few | TGCGCCAGCAGCATCGCGGCAGGGGTTTCCTACAATGAGCAGTTCTTC | CASSIAAGVSYNEQFF
TRBJ2-1 | - | TRBV7-8 | - | TGTGCCAGCAGCTCCCGGTATGAGCAGTTCTTC | CASSSRYEQFF
TRBJ2-3 | - | TRBV4-2 | few | TGTGCCAGCAAAAGAGAGGGCACAGATACGCAGTATTTT | CASKREGTDTQYF
TRBJ2-1 | TRBD2 | TRBV15 | many | TGTGCCACCAGCAGAGACCTAGCGGGGAGCAATGAGCAGTTCTTC | CATSRDLAGSNEQFF
TRBJ2-7 | TRBD2 | TRBV6-2/TRBV6-3 | - | TGTGCCAGCAGTTACTTGGGACTAGCGGGAATTTTTGAGCAGTACTTC | CASSYLGLAGIFEQYF
TRBJ2-7 | - | TRBV21-1 | few | TGTGCCAGCAGCATCCGAAGCGGGGGGCGGGCCTACGAGCAGTACTTC | CASSIRSGGRAYEQYF
TRBJ1-2 | - | TRBV27 | many | TGTGCCAGCAGGAAAGACGCCTTCTATGGCTACACCTTC | CASRKDAFYGYTF
TRBJ2-5 | - | TRBV7-2 | - | TGTGCCAGCAGCCCTGTCGGGGTGGTGGAGACCCAGTACTTC | CASSPVGVVETQYF
TRBJ2-1 | - | TRBV5-1 | many | TGCGCCAGCAGCTTGGCCGAAAGAAATGAGCAGTTCTTC | CASSLAERNEQFF
TRBJ2-2 | TRBD2 | TRBV20-1 | - | TGCAGTGCTTGCAGTAGCGGGGACCGGGAGCTGTTTTTT | CSACSSGDRELFF
TRBJ2-1 | TRBD2 | TRBV29-1 | few | TGCAGCGTTGTTGAGGCTAGCGGGAGACAGGATGAGCAGTTCTTC | CSVVEASGRQDEQFF
TRBJ1-3 | - | TRBV20-1 | many | TGCAGTGCTAGAGATGCGACAAGCTCTGGAAACACCATATATTTT | CSARDATSSGNTIYF
TRBJ2-2 | - | TRBV12-3/TRBV12-4 | few | TGTGCCATTGCCTGGGGGACGAACACCGGGGAGCTGTTTTTT | CAIAWGTNTGELFF
TRBJ1-1 | - | TRBV12-3/TRBV12-4 | - | TGTGCCAGCAGTTTGGAGGAGGGGGGCACTGAAGCTTTCTTT | CASSLEEGGTEAFF
TRBJ2-2 | - | TRBV19 | many | TGTGCCAGTAGTAAACTCCGATCCGTCGACTTCAACACCGGGGAGCTGTTTTTT | CASSKLRSVDFNTGELFF